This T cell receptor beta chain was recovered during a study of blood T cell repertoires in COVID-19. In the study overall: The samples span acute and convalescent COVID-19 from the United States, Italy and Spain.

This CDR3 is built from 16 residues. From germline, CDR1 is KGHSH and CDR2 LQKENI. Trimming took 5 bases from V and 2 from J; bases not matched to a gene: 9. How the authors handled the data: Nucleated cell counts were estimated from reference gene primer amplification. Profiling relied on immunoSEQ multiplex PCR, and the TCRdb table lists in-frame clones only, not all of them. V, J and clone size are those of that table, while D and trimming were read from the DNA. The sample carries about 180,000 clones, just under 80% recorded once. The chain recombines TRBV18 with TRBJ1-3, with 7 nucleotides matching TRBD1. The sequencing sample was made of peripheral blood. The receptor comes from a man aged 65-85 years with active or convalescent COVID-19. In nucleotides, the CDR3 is TGTGCCAGCTCAAGAGGACAGGCATTAACTGGAAACACCATATATTTT. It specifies CASSRGQALTGNTIYF.